Following are 27 T cell receptor beta chains from one sample sequenced in a study of OX40 agonist ivuxolimab in advanced cancers. The protocol was immunoSEQ multiplex PCR, while the TCRdb copy is restricted to in-frame clones and leaves out a portion. Of over 55,000 clones listed, approximately 92% were seen once; the top ten hold 9.5% to 14%. The sequenced sample was CD4+ or CD8+ T cells sorted from blood, obtained in a trial of the OX40 agonist ivuxolimab. Source of these receptors: an adult with an advanced solid tumor such as melanoma, head and neck, liver or kidney cancer.

The rearrangement uses TRBV11-2 and TRBJ1-4, with a tentative D call TRBD1 (6 bases). Germline CDR1 reads SGHAT; CDR2 reads FQNNGV. Trimming shortened V by 5 bases and J by 8 bases, and 18 bases separated the two germline ends. The CDR3 totals 15 residues. CDR3 DNA sequence: TGTGCCAGCAGCCCCGGGACACGGGACGGCGAAAAACTGTTTTTT. Amino acid sequence: CASSPGTRDGEKLFF.

The gene calls are TRBV5-4 and TRBJ1-4, with D perhaps TRBD1 (5 bases). The V gene's germline CDR1 is SGHNT and CDR2 YYREEE (reference sequence). V lost 4 bases, J lost 7 bases, and 20 bases lay in between. The CDR3 is made up of 16 amino acids. The DNA for the CDR3 is TGTGCCAGCAGCCCCGGGGAGGGGATATTAGGTGAAAAACTGTTTTTT. The encoded protein is CASSPGEGILGEKLFF.

The chain couples TRBV11-2 to TRBJ2-1; 8 bases line up with TRBD2. Trimming cost V 4 bases and J 0 bases; bases outside gene matches: 5. The CDR3 length is 16 residues. Germline values: CDR1 SGHAT, CDR2 FQNNGV. CDR3 sequence: CASSSLAGSSYNEQFF. CDR3 in DNA: TGTGCCAGCAGCTCCTTAGCGGGGAGCTCCTACAATGAGCAGTTCTTC.

The V gene is TRBV19, the J gene TRBJ1-1, with a tentative D call TRBD1 (5 bases). The CDR3 extends over 16 amino acids. The V gene's germline CDR1 is LNHDA and CDR2 SQIVND (reference sequence). The V and J ends lost 5 bases and 3 bases respectively, with 19 bases between them. CDR3 in amino acids: CASSPPPTAGYTEAFF. For the CDR3, the DNA is TGTGCCAGTAGTCCCCCCCCGACAGCGGGGTACACTGAAGCTTTCTTT.

V is TRBV5-6 and J is TRBJ1-2, with 7 positions matching TRBD1. The J segment lost 5 bases and the V segment lost 2 bases, leaving 6 bases of the junction unmatched. CDR1 SGHDT and CDR2 YYEEEE come from the germline V gene. This CDR3 has 14 amino acids. CDR3 loop: CASSFGTEEYGYTF. The CDR3 DNA is TGTGCCAGCAGCTTTGGGACAGAGGAGTATGGCTACACCTTC. Using reference TRBV5-6 and TRBJ1-2 for the parts outside the CDR3, the full variable domain is DAGVTQSPTHLIKTRGQQVTLRCSPKSGHDTVSWYQQALGQGPQFIFQYYEEEERQRGNFPDRFSGHQFPNYSSELNVNALLLGDSALYLCASSFGTEEYGYTFGSGTRLTVV.

CDR3 DNA sequence: TGTGCCAGCAGTAGGGGACAGGGGAACACTGAAGCTTTCTTT. Encoded protein: CASSRGQGNTEAFF. The rearrangement joins TRBV6-1 to TRBJ1-1; 9 bases are a match to TRBD1. V was pared by 5 bases and J by 1 base, with 2 bases of the junction left unmatched. The CDR3 runs to 14 residues. The germline gives CDR1 MNHNS, CDR2 SASEGT.

The chain employs TRBV10-3 and TRBJ1-1; D gene ambiguous. The CDR3 contains 13 residues. Looked up from germline, CDR1 is ENHRY and CDR2 is SYGVKD. V was trimmed by 6 bases and J by 4 bases, leaving 12 bases between them. CDR3 bases: TGTGCCATCAGGGGCGTGGGTGCCACTGAAGCTTTCTTT. It encodes CAIRGVGATEAFF.

The chain joins TRBV5-1 to TRBJ2-7; the D is unclear. Germline V gene lookup returns CDR1 SGHRS and CDR2 YFSETQ. V was cut by 1 base and J by 5 bases, with 10 bases left in between. CDR3 size: 13 residues. As DNA, the CDR3 is TGCGCCAGCAGCTTGTGGGATCTCGACGAGCAGTACTTC. This encodes CASSLWDLDEQYF.

The chain carries TRBV5-1 and TRBJ2-7; TRBD1 might be the D (6 bases). This CDR3 is 13 amino acids long. Germline CDR1 SGHRS, CDR2 YFSETQ. V lost 7 bases, J lost 4 bases, and 15 bases lay in between. CDR3 sequence reads: CASAQGKGYEQYF. The CDR3 DNA sequence: TGCGCCAGCGCGCAGGGGAAGGGGTACGAGCAGTACTTC.

V gene TRBV2 combines with J gene TRBJ2-1; D possibly corresponds to TRBD2 (6 bases). Germline CDR1 SNHLY, CDR2 FYNNEI. Trimming removed 6 bases from V and 4 bases from J, with 19 bases in between. The CDR3 length is 16 residues. CDR3 sequence (DNA): TGTGCCAGCAGGCCCGGTGGAGGACTAACTTACAATGAGCAGTTCTTC. It is translated as CASRPGGGLTYNEQFF.

The chain has TRBV2 and TRBJ1-1, with 8 bases matching TRBD1. The length of the CDR3 is 12 residues. V dropped 4 bases and J dropped 9; count of bases not matched to a gene: 4. CDR1 and CDR2 (germline): SNHLY, FYNNEI. CDR3 in amino acids: CASSGTGHQAFF. The CDR3, as DNA: TGTGCCAGCAGTGGGACAGGGCATCAAGCTTTCTTT.

V usage is TRBV9 and J usage is TRBJ1-3; 8 positions agree with TRBD1. This CDR3 region has 16 residues. Trimming at V came to 3 bases and at J to 2 bases, leaving 7 bases not matched to a gene. Germline CDR1 reads SGDLS; CDR2 reads YYNGEE. CDR3 loop: CASSALDRGPGNTIYF. The CDR3 DNA reads as TGTGCCAGCAGCGCCTTAGACAGGGGCCCTGGAAACACCATATATTTT.

In its sample, this clone was seen once. The CDR3 is CASKTSGDSYEQYF. The CDR3 DNA is TGTGCCAGCAAAACTAGCGGGGATTCCTACGAGCAGTACTTC. The chain has TRBV7-2 and TRBJ2-7; 10 nucleotides line up with TRBD2. Per germline, CDR1 SGHTA and CDR2 FQGNSA. V was pared by 7 bases and J by 1 base, with 4 bases of the junction left unmatched. CDR3 size: 14 residues.

J is TRBJ2-1 and V is TRBV13; D perhaps matches TRBD2 (5 bases). This CDR3 comprises 12 residues. Looked up from germline, CDR1 is PRHDT and CDR2 is FYEKMQ (reference sequence). V was trimmed by 4 bases and J by 6 bases, leaving 7 bases between them. The CDR3 here is CASSYAGNEQFF. In DNA form, the CDR3 reads TGTGCCAGCAGCTATGCGGGCAATGAGCAGTTCTTC. The whole variable domain, remainder taken from reference TRBV13 and TRBJ2-1, is AAGVIQSPRHLIKEKRETATLKCYPIPRHDTVYWYQQGPGQDPQFLISFYEKMQSDKGSIPDRFSAQQFSDYHSELNMSSLELGDSALYFCASSYAGNEQFFGPGTRLTVL.

The chain carries TRBV5-1 and TRBJ2-5; 8 nucleotides match TRBD1. This CDR3 spans 14 amino acids. V shed 2 bases, J shed 3 bases, and the junction held 3 bases outside the gene matches. Germline V CDR1 and CDR2: SGHRS, YFSETQ. CDR3 sequence reads: CASSFSTGEETQYF. The CDR3 region has the DNA TGCGCCAGCAGCTTTTCGACAGGGGAAGAGACCCAGTACTTC.

This sequence joins TRBV7-9 and TRBJ2-7, with 10 bases fitting TRBD1. The CDR3 runs 15 residues. Germline trimming cut 2 bases from V and 3 bases from J; bases unmatched to any gene: 4. The germline CDR1 and CDR2 sequences are SEHNR and FQNEAQ (reference sequence). The CDR3: CASSLLGQGHYEQYF. The CDR3 nucleotides read TGTGCCAGCAGCTTATTGGGACAGGGGCACTACGAGCAGTACTTC. Combining the CDR3 with reference TRBV7-9 and TRBJ2-7 gives the whole variable domain DTGVSQNPRHKITKRGQNVTFRCDPISEHNRLYWYRQTLGQGPEFLTYFQNEAQLEKSRLLSDRFSAERPKGSFSTLEIQRTEQGDSAMYLCASSLLGQGHYEQYFGPGTRLTVT.

J is TRBJ1-1 and V is TRBV21-1. TRBV21-1 is labeled a pseudogene. The CDR3 has 14 residues. The CDR3 DNA reads TGTGCCAGCGTAGGGACTGGCATGAACACTGAAGCTTTCTTT. Residues: CASVGTGMNTEAFF.

The genes are TRBV11-2 and TRBJ1-5; TRBD1 is a possible D gene (5 bases). Germline V gives CDR1 SGHAT, CDR2 FQNNGV. The CDR3 loop spans 15 amino acids. The V end was cut by 5 bases, the J end by 0 bases, with 11 bases between. CDR3 nucleotides: TGTGCCAGCAGCCCCCGGGACGGTAGCAATCAGCCCCAGCATTTT. The encoded protein is CASSPRDGSNQPQHF.

V gene TRBV9 combines with J gene TRBJ2-3, with 7 bases matching TRBD2. The CDR3 runs 14 residues. The junction had 3 bases not matched to a gene; V was cut back by 4 bases and J by 1 base. Germline assignment: CDR1 SGDLS and CDR2 YYNGEE. This chain's CDR3 is CASSPRGGTDTQYF. CDR3 DNA sequence: TGTGCCAGCAGCCCACGGGGGGGCACAGATACGCAGTATTTT. Full variable domain (missing parts from reference TRBV9 and TRBJ2-3): DSGVTQTPKHLITATGQRVTLRCSPRSGDLSVYWYQQSLDQGLQFLIQYYNGEERAKGNILERFSAQQFPDLHSELNLSSLELGDSALYFCASSPRGGTDTQYFGPGTRLTVL.

CDR3 in DNA: TGTGCCAGCTCACCGGGATCTCGCACAGATACGCAGTATTTT. Translated, it gives CASSPGSRTDTQYF. The gene calls are TRBV18 and TRBJ2-3, with unresolved D. Trimming took 3 bases from V and 1 from J, leaving 8 bases between them. The CDR3 consists of 14 residues. CDR1 is KGHSH, CDR2 LQKENI, per germline.

This clone was observed once. The V call is TRBV7-3, the J call TRBJ2-7, with a tentative D call TRBD2 (5 bases). The CDR3 consists of 13 residues. Trimming left V 3 bases short and J 12 bases short, with 18 bases between. The germline V gene encodes CDR1 SGHTA and CDR2 FQGTGA. The CDR3 loop is CASSLISGSRTYF. CDR3 sequence (DNA): TGTGCCAGCAGCTTGATAAGTGGGAGTAGGACGTACTTC.

This rearrangement joins TRBV19 to TRBJ1-2, with D uncertain. The CDR3 runs 14 residues. Between the trimmed V and J ends, which lost 10 bases and 4 bases, there was a span of 19 bases. Germline CDR1 LNHDA, CDR2 SQIVND (reference sequence). The CDR3, as DNA: TGTGCCAATAGCACTAACACGCGAAGCTATGGCTACACCTTC. The encoded protein is CANSTNTRSYGYTF.

This clone has more than one count but fewer than ten. The chain links TRBV19 to TRBJ1-6; TRBD1 aligns across 10 bases. V gave up 10 bases and J gave up 10 bases; unmatched junction bases: 7. The CDR3 is made up of 13 amino acids. Germline lookup yields CDR1 LNHDA and CDR2 SQIVND (reference sequence). CDR3 loop: CAIIGQGDSPLHF. The CDR3 DNA follows: TGTGCCATTATTGGACAGGGGGACTCACCCCTCCACTTT.

CDR3 in DNA: TGCGCCAGCAGCCCGGAGGGGAACACTGAAGCTTTCTTT. This codes for CASSPEGNTEAFF. The rearrangement uses TRBV5-1 and TRBJ1-1; unclear D gene. Germline CDR1 and CDR2: SGHRS and YFSETQ. Trimming shortened V by 4 bases and J by 1 base, and 8 bases separated the two germline ends. This CDR3 has 13 residues.

CDR3 in amino acids: CASSPGGYTF. The CDR3 nucleotides are TGCGCCAGCAGCCCCGGGGGCTACACCTTC. The chain couples TRBV5-1 to TRBJ1-2; D unresolved. V dropped 4 bases and J dropped 8 bases, with 6 bases sitting between them. CDR1 is SGHRS, CDR2 YFSETQ, per germline. CDR3 size: 10 residues.

The gene calls are TRBV29-1 and TRBJ2-2; D remains unclear. Germline values: CDR1 SQVTM, CDR2 ANQGSEA. V was cut by 4 bases and J by 5 bases, with 14 bases left in between. The CDR3 spans 14 residues. CDR3: CSVAESGGTGELFF. DNA for the CDR3: TGCAGCGTTGCAGAGTCGGGTGGTACCGGGGAGCTGTTTTTT.

The chain joins TRBV5-6 to TRBJ2-3, with a possible D match to TRBD1 (5 bases). Trimming left V 4 bases short and J 2 bases short, with 8 bases between. Germline V gene sequence: CDR1 SGHDT, CDR2 YYEEEE. This CDR3 has 13 amino acids. CDR3 sequence reads: CASSPTDTDTQYF. CDR3 nucleotides: TGTGCCAGCAGCCCGACAGACACAGATACGCAGTATTTT.